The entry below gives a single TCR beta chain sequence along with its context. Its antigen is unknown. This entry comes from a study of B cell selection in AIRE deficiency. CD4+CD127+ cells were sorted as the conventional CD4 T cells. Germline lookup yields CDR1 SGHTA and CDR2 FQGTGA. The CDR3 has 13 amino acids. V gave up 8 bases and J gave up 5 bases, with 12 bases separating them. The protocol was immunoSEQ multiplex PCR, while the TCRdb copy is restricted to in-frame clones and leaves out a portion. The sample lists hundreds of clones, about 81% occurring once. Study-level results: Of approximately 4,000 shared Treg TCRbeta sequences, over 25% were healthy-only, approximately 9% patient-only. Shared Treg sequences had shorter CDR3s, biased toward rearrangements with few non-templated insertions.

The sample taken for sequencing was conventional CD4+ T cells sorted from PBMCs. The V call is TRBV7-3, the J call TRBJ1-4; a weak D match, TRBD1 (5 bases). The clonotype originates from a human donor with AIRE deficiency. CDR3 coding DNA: TGTGCCAGCGGTCCGGGGCCGAATGAAAAACTGTTTTTT. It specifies CASGPGPNEKLFF.